This record looks at one T cell receptor (beta chain) sequence and its context. Germline V gene lookup returns CDR1 MNHEY and CDR2 SVGAGI. V shed 8 bases and J shed 10 bases, with 20 bases lying between them. The CDR3 is 13 amino acids. This sample was included in a study of blood T cell repertoires in COVID-19. Per the study methods: Using reference gene primer amplification, nucleated cell counts were estimated. Clones were read by immunoSEQ multiplex PCR, and TCRdb kept only the in-frame ones, dropping some. The V and J calls and clone size were taken over from that table, and D and trimming were inferred from the DNA. Of 150,000 or so clones in the sample, approximately 85% were seen once.

This receptor was obtained from a man in his 60s with COVID-19, enrolled during active disease. Source material: peripheral blood. This chain connects TRBV6-5 to TRBJ1-1; D remains unclear. Here the CDR3 DNA reads TGTGCCAGCGCTTCGCGGGCCACCCCGGGAGCTTTCTTT. Translation gives CASASRATPGAFF.